The 29 T cell receptor beta chains listed next were all sequenced from one sample in a study of T cells after yellow fever vaccination (dated by TCRdb to the late 2010s). The library was built by means of 5' RACE. The instrument was an Illumina NovaSeq 6000. TCRdb ran its own pipeline on the public reads, namely fastp trimming at Q25 and MiXCR clone calling, and kept in-frame beta chains. Duplicate CDR3 protein sequences are folded into a single record with the most common DNA and genes. The sample data list under 400,000 distinct CDR3 sequences, and around 13% of these were observed just once. The ten biggest clones cover roughly 3% of the sample. This specimen's treatment or condition label, per the study, means: live attenuated yellow fever vaccine strain. This specimen was CD4+ T cells sorted from PBMCs, taken 15 days after the yellow fever booster vaccination. The origin of the receptors is a man aged 18-30 years who received the YFV17D yellow fever vaccine.

This clonotype was observed a few times. The rearrangement links TRBV7-2 to TRBJ1-1; no firm D call. CDR3 length: 14 residues. V dropped 3 bases and J dropped 5 bases, with 13 bases sitting between them. Germline V gene data show CDR1 as SGHTA and CDR2 as FQGNSA. This chain's CDR3 is CASSFVLRRTEAFF. CDR3 sequence (DNA): TGTGCCAGCAGCTTCGTTCTCAGGAGGACTGAAGCTTTCTTT.

This clonotype was seen more than once but under ten times. The rearrangement joins TRBV7-2 to TRBJ1-5; D is ambiguous. The CDR3 contains 15 residues. Germline assignment: CDR1 SGHTA and CDR2 FQGNSA. The germline V and J ends were trimmed by 1 base and 6 bases, with 13 bases remaining between them. The CDR3 DNA is TGTGCCAGCAGCTTAGTAGAGGATGTCGGTCAGCCCCAGCATTTT. Translating it yields CASSLVEDVGQPQHF.

This clonotype was seen many times. The chain employs TRBV6-5 and TRBJ1-1; D is unclear. The V gene lost 6 bases and the J gene lost 6 bases, with 11 bases spanning the gap. The CDR3 totals 12 residues. CDR1 and CDR2 from the germline V gene are MNHEY and SVGAGI. In nucleotides, the CDR3 is TGTGCCAGCAGCTCCCGGGCAGCTGAAGCTTTCTTT. This gives the protein CASSSRAAEAFF.

J is TRBJ2-7 and V is TRBV7-7; 11 nucleotides line up with TRBD1. The CDR3 loop spans 14 amino acids. Germline loops: CDR1 SSHAT, CDR2 FNYEAQ (reference sequence). V lost 5 bases, J lost 3 bases, and 3 bases stayed unmatched. The CDR3 reads CASSRDRGDYEQYF. CDR3 nucleotide sequence: TGTGCCAGCAGCCGGGACAGGGGGGACTACGAGCAGTACTTC.

This clonotype appeared a few times. The CDR3 protein is CATSSGDRGHYGYTF. CDR3 DNA: TGTGCCACCAGCAGTGGGGACAGGGGGCACTATGGCTACACCTTC. This chain connects TRBV15 to TRBJ1-2; 12 bases agree with TRBD1. The CDR3 consists of 15 residues. The germline CDR1 and CDR2 sequences are LNHNV and YYDKDF (reference sequence). V was clipped by 3 bases and J by 3 bases; unmatched bases: 2.

At least ten counts were recorded for this clonotype. V usage is TRBV5-6 and J usage is TRBJ2-3; no firm D call. V lost 1 base and J 1 base, leaving 10 bases between the germline ends. This CDR3 comprises 15 residues. The germline V gene has CDR1 SGHDT and CDR2 YYEEEE. CDR3 amino acids: CASSLYLTGTDTQYF. CDR3 DNA sequence: TGTGCCAGCAGCTTGTATTTGACCGGCACAGATACGCAGTATTTT.

This clonotype has only a few counts. The rearrangement joins TRBV7-2 to TRBJ2-3, with D possibly TRBD1 on 5 matching bases. The CDR3 runs to 15 residues. Germline assignment: CDR1 SGHTA and CDR2 FQGNSA. Trimming shortened V by 3 bases and J by 5 bases, and 15 bases separated the two germline ends. The CDR3 loop reads CASSFQPRQLDTQYF. For the CDR3, the DNA is TGTGCCAGCAGCTTCCAACCTCGACAGTTAGATACGCAGTATTTT.

The V gene is TRBV5-1, the J gene TRBJ2-1; 9 bases align to TRBD2. V dropped 4 bases and J dropped 8; count of bases not matched to a gene: 10. The CDR3 is 15 amino acids. Germline assignment: CDR1 SGHRS and CDR2 YFSETQ. The CDR3 nucleotides are TGCGCCAGCAGCCCTAGCGGGGCGGGATATGATGAGCAGTTCTTC. This encodes CASSPSGAGYDEQFF.

The chain uses TRBV20-1 and TRBJ2-1; the match to TRBD1 covers 9 bases. The CDR3 runs to 12 residues. J gave up 8 bases and V 1 base, and 0 bases lay outside the gene matches. In germline, CDR1 is DFQATT, CDR2 SNEGSKA (reference sequence). In DNA, the CDR3 is TGCAGTGCTAGAGGGACAGGGGATGAGCAGTTCTTC. Translation gives CSARGTGDEQFF.

This clonotype was found a few times. The V call is TRBV7-6, the J call TRBJ2-2; D is undetermined. CDR1 is SGHVS, CDR2 FNYEAQ, per germline. V was cut by 5 bases and J by 8 bases, with 9 bases left in between. The CDR3 is made up of 12 amino acids. The CDR3 bases are TGTGCCAGCAGCCCGAGCCGGGGGGAGCTGTTTTTT. Encoded protein: CASSPSRGELFF.

The V gene is TRBV28, the J gene TRBJ1-5, with a possible D match to TRBD1 (5 bases). This CDR3 comprises 14 residues. V gave up 7 bases and J gave up 7 bases, with 17 bases separating them. The germline V gene encodes CDR1 MDHEN and CDR2 SYDVKM. CDR3 DNA: TGTGCCAGCAACCCGTGGGGGTCCGGGCAGCCCCAGCATTTT. Protein product: CASNPWGSGQPQHF. Filled out from reference TRBV28 and TRBJ1-5, the complete variable domain reads DVKVTQSSRYLVKRTGEKVFLECVQDMDHENMFWYRQDPGLGLRLIYFSYDVKMKEKGDIPEGYSVSREKKERFSLILESASTNQTSMYLCASNPWGSGQPQHFGDGTRLSIL.

This clonotype was recorded many times. This chain links TRBV4-2 with TRBJ2-7; D is possibly TRBD1 (6 bases). The CDR3 consists of 14 residues. Trimming removed 3 bases from V and 5 bases from J, with 14 bases in between. Germline V gene sequence: CDR1 LGHNA, CDR2 YNFKEQ. The CDR3 nucleotides are TGTGCCAGCAGCCAGGAGGACAGTTTCAACGAGCAGTACTTC. Protein sequence: CASSQEDSFNEQYF.

DNA for the CDR3: TGTGCCAGCAGCTTGGCCTATGAGCAGTTCTTC. Its translation is CASSLAYEQFF. The V call is TRBV5-5, the J call TRBJ2-1; D gene unclear. V dropped 0 bases and J dropped 8 bases, with 3 bases sitting between them. From germline, CDR1 is SGHKS and CDR2 YYEKEE (reference sequence). CDR3 length: 11 amino acids.

This clonotype was picked up a small number of times. The chain joins TRBV5-1 to TRBJ2-2; 12 bases align to TRBD2. Germline V lookup: CDR1 SGHRS, CDR2 YFSETQ. This CDR3 comprises 14 residues. The ends lost 4 bases at V and 5 bases at J; junction bases unmatched: 0. The CDR3 DNA sequence: TGCGCCAGCAGCACTAGCGGGGGGACCGGGGAGCTGTTTTTT. Translating it yields CASSTSGGTGELFF.

This clonotype showed up just a few times. The V gene is TRBV4-1, the J gene TRBJ1-5; tentatively, D is TRBD1 (5 bases). V shed 0 bases and J shed 7 bases, with 13 bases lying between them. The CDR3 has 15 amino acids. Germline CDR1 is MGHRA and CDR2 is YSYEKL. CDR3 protein: CASSQDSGGRQPQHF. The DNA for the CDR3 is TGCGCCAGCAGCCAAGATTCGGGGGGTCGACAGCCCCAGCATTTT.

At least ten counts were recorded for this clonotype. The J gene is TRBJ2-1, the V gene TRBV7-8; 10 bases map to TRBD2. Germline V gives CDR1 SGHVS, CDR2 FQNEAQ. The CDR3 extends over 15 amino acids. V trimming: 5 bases; J trimming: 9 bases; junction bases outside the gene matches: 10. This chain's CDR3 is CASSASGLADGEQFF. The DNA of the CDR3 is TGTGCCAGCAGCGCTTCAGGACTAGCGGACGGTGAGCAGTTCTTC.

The V call is TRBV4-2, the J call TRBJ1-4; D gene uncertain. Germline V gives CDR1 LGHNA, CDR2 YNFKEQ. This CDR3 has 12 residues. CDR3 protein: CAAEGMVGKLFF. The CDR3 DNA reads as TGTGCGGCGGAAGGGATGGTGGGAAAACTGTTTTTT.

This clonotype has ten or more counts. The rearrangement uses TRBV4-3 and TRBJ2-1, with 8 bases identical to TRBD1. Germline V gene sequence: CDR1 LGHNA, CDR2 YSLEER. V shed 4 bases and J 6 bases; nucleotides not matched to a gene: 8. The CDR3 contains 15 residues. The CDR3 region is CASSLWTGMGNEQFF. DNA for the CDR3: TGCGCCAGCAGCCTATGGACAGGGATGGGCAATGAGCAGTTCTTC.

The CDR3 sequence: CSARRQGVGEQYF. CDR3 nucleotide sequence: TGCAGTGCTAGACGGCAGGGGGTTGGTGAGCAGTACTTC. The V gene is TRBV20-1, the J gene TRBJ2-7; 7 nucleotides agree with TRBD1. CDR1 DFQATT and CDR2 SNEGSKA come from the germline V gene (reference sequence). Trimming removed 2 bases from V and 7 bases from J; junction bases left unmatched: 8. CDR3 size: 13 residues.

This clonotype has just a few counts. The gene calls are TRBV20-1 and TRBJ2-5, with a possible D match to TRBD2 (6 bases). This CDR3 comprises 14 residues. The V gene's germline CDR1 is DFQATT and CDR2 SNEGSKA (reference sequence). Trimming pared 4 bases from V and 1 base from J, leaving 13 bases between. CDR3 bases: TGCAGTGCTAATTCCGGGGGAATCCAAGAGACCCAGTACTTC. Amino acid sequence: CSANSGGIQETQYF.

This clonotype showed up just once. The chain links TRBV2 to TRBJ2-6; D is possibly TRBD1 (6 bases). Germline V gives CDR1 SNHLY, CDR2 FYNNEI. This CDR3 is built from 15 residues. V was pared by 6 bases and J by 4 bases, with 13 bases between. The CDR3 nucleotides are TGTGCCAGCAGCCACAGGGACGGAGGGGCCAACGTCCTGACTTTC. Its translation: CASSHRDGGANVLTF.

This chain links TRBV5-4 with TRBJ2-7; D is tentatively TRBD1 or TRBD2 (6 bases each). Germline CDR1 is SGHNT and CDR2 is YYREEE (reference sequence). Trimming stripped 0 bases from V and 5 bases from J, with 9 bases between. The CDR3 loop spans 13 amino acids. CDR3 in amino acids: CASSLVGGDEQYV. The CDR3 region has the DNA TGTGCCAGCAGCTTGGTGGGGGGCGACGAGCAGTACGTC.

This clonotype was picked up many times. The V call is TRBV7-6, the J call TRBJ2-1, with 9 bases that match TRBD2. This CDR3 has 14 residues. The junction had 6 bases not matched to a gene; V was cut back by 7 bases and J by 5 bases. Germline assignment: CDR1 SGHVS and CDR2 FNYEAQ. For the CDR3, the DNA is TGTGCCAGCACCCCGGGACTAGCCGACAATGAGCAGTTCTTC. Its translation is CASTPGLADNEQFF.

A few counts support this clonotype. The CDR3 bases are TGTGCCAGCTCGGAGAGTGAAACCGGGGAGCTGTTTTTT. This codes for CASSESETGELFF. V usage is TRBV6-5 and J usage is TRBJ2-2; no reliable D call. Trimming left V 8 bases short and J 5 bases short, with 12 bases between. This CDR3 has 13 amino acids. Germline lookup yields CDR1 MNHEY and CDR2 SVGAGI.

CDR3 bases: TGTGCCAGCAGTCGGAATGAACCCGGGAGACAAGAGACCCAGTACTTC. This gives the protein CASSRNEPGRQETQYF. The rearrangement uses TRBV3-1 and TRBJ2-5; possible D gene TRBD2, 6 bases. Looked up from germline, CDR1 is LGHDT and CDR2 is YNNKEL (reference sequence). This CDR3 has 16 amino acids. V lost 6 bases and J 2 bases, leaving 19 bases between the germline ends.

V is TRBV7-8 and J is TRBJ2-3; the D call may be TRBD1 or TRBD2 (5 bases each). The CDR3 spans 15 residues. The germline V gene encodes CDR1 SGHVS and CDR2 FQNEAQ. Deletions cut 3 bases from V and 6 bases from J, with 16 bases between. The CDR3 is CASSFGDAASDTQYF. In DNA form, the CDR3 reads TGTGCCAGCAGCTTCGGGGACGCGGCCTCCGATACGCAGTATTTT.

The chain employs TRBV12-3 or TRBV12-4 and TRBJ1-6; D remains unclear. V dropped 6 bases and J dropped 9 bases, with 9 bases sitting between them. There are 12 residues in the CDR3. The CDR3 sequence is CASSLQSSPLHF. The CDR3 DNA reads TGTGCCAGCAGCCTTCAGAGTTCACCCCTCCACTTT.

This clonotype was seen at least ten times. The chain uses TRBV5-1 and TRBJ2-1, with D maybe TRBD2 (6 bases). Per germline, CDR1 SGHRS and CDR2 YFSETQ. This CDR3 contains 14 residues. V dropped 4 bases and J dropped 6 bases, with 14 bases sitting between them. Here the CDR3 DNA reads TGCGCCAGCAGCGGAACCGGGAGAAGCAATGAGCAGTTCTTC. Translation gives CASSGTGRSNEQFF.

The chain has TRBV5-6 and TRBJ1-2, with D tentatively TRBD1 (6 bases). Germline CDR1 is SGHDT and CDR2 is YYEEEE. The V gene lost 3 bases and the J gene lost 4 bases, with 7 bases spanning the gap. This CDR3 has 12 residues. For the CDR3, the DNA is TGTGCCAGCAGCTCGGGGGCCTATGGCTACACCTTC. Protein sequence: CASSSGAYGYTF.